This T cell receptor beta chain was recorded in a study of a mutant IDH1 vaccine in newly diagnosed glioma. Study as a whole: Mean patient age was about 40 years; approximately 62% were male and 37.5% female. Patients had received radiotherapy, temozolomide, or both previously, most receiving both.

The study, taken as a whole, reports: Variations in leading peripheral T cell clonotypes appeared to have no connection with pseudoprogression.

This clone qualifies as medium-sized. Its antigen remains unknown. CDR3 length: 16 amino acids. Germline lookup yields CDR1 KGHSH and CDR2 LQKENI. J was trimmed by 3 bases and V by 3 bases; bases with no gene match: 7. Described time point: baseline, week 1 (first vaccination visit). Treatment here: pre-vaccination baseline after standard-of-care therapy. This table comes from immunoSEQ multiplex PCR, and its TCRdb copy is limited to in-frame clones, with some not included. The repertoire holds 55,000 to 70,000 clones, with more than 65% as singletons. The source of this sequence is a middle-aged man with glioma. The chain joins TRBV18 to TRBJ2-1; 8 positions match TRBD1. This material consisted of PBMCs, taken from a glioma patient treated with radiotherapy, temozolomide or both. CDR3 sequence reads: CASSPGDRGYYNEQFF. The CDR3 DNA sequence: TGTGCCAGCTCACCCGGTGACAGGGGATACTACAATGAGCAGTTCTTC. The complete variable domain, with remaining parts taken from reference TRBV18 and TRBJ2-1, reads NAGVMQNPRHLVRRRGQEARLRCSPMKGHSHVYWYRQLPEEGLKFMVYLQKENIIDESGMPKERFSAEFPKEGPSILRIQQVVRGDSAAYFCASSPGDRGYYNEQFFGPGTRLTVL.